These T cell receptor beta chains were read from a single sample in a study of blood T cell repertoires in COVID-19. Sequencing was performed with immunoSEQ multiplex PCR; in TCRdb, only in-frame clones are kept and a portion is missing. This table has about 120,000 clones, 78% appearing once. Sequenced input: peripheral blood. These receptors came from a man aged 70-80 years with acute or convalescent COVID-19. Both conserved end residues are trimmed from each CDR3. Size is stated for part of the rows, as once, few or many counts, or as a class when the clone is expanded.

v_gene	abundance	CDR3aa
TRBV4-2	-	ASSQAGGYEQF
TRBV3-1/TRBV3-2	-	ASSQGLAGGPYEQF
TRBV19	-	ASSAGQGAPPLH
TRBV7-2	-	ASSSYRGGGELF
TRBV7-9	once	VSSFQGTGNTEAF
TRBV6-2/TRBV6-3	few	ASSYADLGNQPQH
TRBV9	-	ASSFGQNTEAF
TRBV19	-	ASSRGTGGNYGYT
TRBV19	-	ASRTTGENSPLH
TRBV4-2	-	ASSPRDSSYEQY
TRBV5-1	-	ASSSGQRETQY
TRBV5-4	-	ASSLPQGMYGYT
TRBV4-3	few	ASSQVLGGGYT
TRBV7-9	-	ASSLSWGYT
TRBV5-1	once	ASSRTLAGGGSDTQY